Listed below are T cell receptor beta chains from one sample, sequenced in a study of T cells after posttransplantation cyclophosphamide. Some clones are missing from TCRdb's copy, which holds only in-frame ones; the method was immunoSEQ multiplex PCR. The repertoire shows around 25,000 clones, none seen only once; the top ten take around 7%. Sequenced sample: PBMCs. The receptors derive from a woman aged 55-69 years in good health, CMV-negative, and a related stem cell transplant donor. CDR3s include the opening cysteine and the closing phenylalanine or tryptophan. A D gene is named only where the DNA matches it firmly. Only part of the rows carry a size: once, few, many, or a class if the clone is expanded.

TRBD1	TRBV7-9	many	TRBJ2-2	TGTGCCAGCAGTTCGCCCAGACAGGGCCCGAACACCGGGGAGCTGTTTTTT	CASSSPRQGPNTGELFF
NA	TRBV27	many	TRBJ2-1	TGTGCCTCCCGGGGGTCCACGAGAAGCTCCTACAATGAGCAGTTCTTC	CASRGSTRSSYNEQFF
TRBD1	TRBV9	NA	TRBJ2-3	TGTGCCAGCAGCTTTACAGGACAGGGGAGCACAGATACGCAGTATTTT	CASSFTGQGSTDTQYF
TRBD1	TRBV5-4	many	TRBJ2-2	TGTGCCAGCAGCTCGCGGCAAGGGGGCGCCGTATCGAGGGAGCTGTTTTTT	CASSSRQGGAVSRELFF
NA	TRBV25-1	few	TRBJ2-5	TGTGCCAGCAGCCTAAGAGAGACCCAGTACTTC	CASSLRETQYF
TRBD2	TRBV4-2	NA	TRBJ2-3	TGTGCCAGCAGCCCTGAGACTAGCGGGGGCTCAGATACGCAGTATTTT	CASSPETSGGSDTQYF
TRBD2	TRBV19	many	TRBJ2-5	TGTGCCAGTAGTTCGACTAGCGGGAGAGAGACCCAGTACTTC	CASSSTSGRETQYF
NA	TRBV9	few	TRBJ2-3	TGTGCCAGCAGCCCAACTCCCGGCCAGGGCACAGATACGCAGTATTTT	CASSPTPGQGTDTQYF
TRBD2	TRBV7-2	many	TRBJ2-5	TGTGCCAGCAGCCCCCAACTAGCGGGCGGGGAGACCCAGTACTTC	CASSPQLAGGETQYF
NA	TRBV7-2	many	TRBJ1-2	TGTGCCAGCAGCCGAGGTCTGAGGAATGGCTACACCTTC	CASSRGLRNGYTF
NA	TRBV7-8	many	TRBJ2-7	TGTGCCAGCAGCCGTGGACAGATTTACGAGCAGTACTTC	CASSRGQIYEQYF
TRBD2	TRBV27	many	TRBJ2-3	TGTGCCAGCAGTATGAGCGGGAGGAGGGATACGCAGTATTTT	CASSMSGRRDTQYF
TRBD2	TRBV6-4	many	TRBJ2-1	TGTGCCAGCAGTGACCAGTCCGGCGGGGGGGCCAATGAGCAGTTCTTC	CASSDQSGGGANEQFF
NA	TRBV19	many	TRBJ1-2	TGTGCCAGTAGTATAGATGGGGGACTGAGTCCCTATGGCTACACCTTC	CASSIDGGLSPYGYTF
TRBD1	TRBV5-4	few	TRBJ2-3	TGTGCCAGCAGGACAGGGGGGCGGATTACAGATACGCAGTATTTT	CASRTGGRITDTQYF
NA	TRBV7-8	many	TRBJ1-5	TGTGCCAGCAGCTTAAGTATGTCGGGACACCCTAATAGCAATCAGCCCCAGCATTTT	CASSLSMSGHPNSNQPQHF
NA	TRBV5-4	many	TRBJ2-7	TGTGCCAGCAGCTTAGACCCGGACAGCCAACTAGAGCAGTACTTC	CASSLDPDSQLEQYF
NA	TRBV6-5	many	TRBJ2-6	TGTGCCAGCAGCCAAACTGAACTTGGGGCCAACGTCCTGACTTTC	CASSQTELGANVLTF
NA	TRBV19	many	TRBJ2-4	TGTGCCACCTATTCGGGAGACATTCAGTACTTC	CATYSGDIQYF
NA	TRBV5-1	many	TRBJ2-3	TGCGCCAGCAGCTTGGCATTCAACACAGATACGCAGTATTTT	CASSLAFNTDTQYF
TRBD2	TRBV19	many	TRBJ2-5	TGTGCCAGTAGTATGGGACTATCATGGCAAGAGACCCAGTACTTC	CASSMGLSWQETQYF
NA	TRBV21-1	many	TRBJ2-5	TGTGCCAGCAGCAGGGGGACAGACCCCAAAGAGACCCAGTACTTC	CASSRGTDPKETQYF
NA	TRBV2	many	TRBJ1-2	TGTGCCAGCAGTGAAGTTCAGGGGCAACTCCTGGCTAACTATGGCTACACCTTC	CASSEVQGQLLANYGYTF
NA	TRBV6-5	many	TRBJ2-2	TGTGCCAGCAGTTACTCTCCGGGGGACGATTGGCTGTTTTTT	CASSYSPGDDWLFF
TRBD1	TRBV18	many	TRBJ1-6	TGTGCCAGCTCACTAAAGGACAGGAGCTCCTATAATTCACCCCTCCACTTT	CASSLKDRSSYNSPLHF
NA	TRBV19	medium-sized	TRBJ1-1	TGTGCCAGTAGTATAGGGCGGTCTACTGAAGCTTTCTTT	CASSIGRSTEAFF
TRBD1	TRBV19	NA	TRBJ2-1	TGTGCCAGTAGTGCTGGCCGGGGGACAGGGGAGGACAATGAGCAGTTCTTC	CASSAGRGTGEDNEQFF
TRBD2	TRBV5-3	few	TRBJ2-7	TGTGCCAGAAGAGGGCTAGCGGACCCCTACGAGCAGTACTTC	CARRGLADPYEQYF
NA	TRBV19	many	TRBJ2-5	TGTGCCAGTAGTATAGTTCCGGGAGCGGGAGAGACCCAGTACTTC	CASSIVPGAGETQYF
TRBD1	TRBV28	many	TRBJ1-4	TGTGCCAGCAGCAGAGGCGGGACAGGCAGTGAAAAACTGTTTTTT	CASSRGGTGSEKLFF
NA	TRBV4-3	many	TRBJ1-2	TGCGCCAGCAGCCAAGGGGTCCTGCAGGGAGGCTATGGCTACACCTTC	CASSQGVLQGGYGYTF
NA	TRBV4-3	NA	TRBJ2-4	TGCGCCAGCAGCCAAGATGGGGAGACCAAAAACATTCAGCACTTC	CASSQDGETKNIQHF
TRBD2	TRBV5-4	many	TRBJ2-7	TGTGCCAGCAGCGGAGCGGGAGGCGCCTACGAGCAGTACTTC	CASSGAGGAYEQYF
NA	TRBV9	many	TRBJ2-7	TGTGCCAGCAGCGTAGATGGCGGATTAAACGAGCAGTACTTC	CASSVDGGLNEQYF
TRBD1	TRBV6-1	many	TRBJ1-1	TGTGCCAGCAGTGGGGGACAGGGGAATGAAGCTTTCTTT	CASSGGQGNEAFF
TRBD2	TRBV5-4	many	TRBJ2-3	TGTGCCAGCAGCTTGGGGGGCGGGGGGAGGACAGATACGCAGTATTTT	CASSLGGGGRTDTQYF
NA	TRBV6-5	many	TRBJ1-6	TGTGCCAGCAGGGCGGCCAGGGTGATATCACCCCTCCACTTT	CASRAARVISPLHF
NA	TRBV4-1	many	TRBJ1-6	TGCGCCAGCAGCCAAGTCGATAATTCACCCCTCCACTTT	CASSQVDNSPLHF
TRBD2	TRBV2	few	TRBJ2-3	TGTGCCAGCAAAAGGACTAGCGGTACTGGGTTAAATACGCAGTATTTT	CASKRTSGTGLNTQYF
TRBD1	TRBV5-1	NA	TRBJ2-5	TGCGCCAGCAGAACAGGGGTCTCGAAAGAGACCCAGTACTTC	CASRTGVSKETQYF
NA	TRBV6-6	many	TRBJ2-1	TGTGCCAGCAGGGGGGGACTCAATGAGCAGTTCTTC	CASRGGLNEQFF
NA	TRBV7-2	few	TRBJ2-7	TGTGCCAGCAGCAACAACAGGGTCTCCTACGAGCAGTACTTC	CASSNNRVSYEQYF
NA	TRBV4-1	many	TRBJ1-3	TGCGCCAGCAGCCAAGTGGGAGACTCTGGAAACACCATATATTTT	CASSQVGDSGNTIYF
NA	TRBV5-4	many	TRBJ1-1	TGTGCCAGCCTCCGTGAAGGGGCCCTGAACACTGAAGCTTTCTTT	CASLREGALNTEAFF
NA	TRBV7-9	NA	TRBJ1-4	TGTGCCAGCAGCCTCTTCGGGGGTACAACTAATGAAAAACTGTTTTTT	CASSLFGGTTNEKLFF
NA	TRBV27	many	TRBJ1-2	TGTGCCAGCAGTTATGCCAGGAGGGAACATGGCTACACCTTC	CASSYARREHGYTF
TRBD1	TRBV4-2	few	TRBJ2-7	TGTGCCAGCAGCTCCGGACAGGGAAACCGCTACGAGCAGTACTTC	CASSSGQGNRYEQYF
NA	TRBV6-1	many	TRBJ1-1	TGTGCCAGCAGCTTGACAGGCCCAGGGGCTGAAGCTTTCTTT	CASSLTGPGAEAFF
TRBD2	TRBV9	many	TRBJ2-3	TGTGCCAGCAGCATCTTCGTCCCGGGACTAGCGGGGGATACGCAGTATTTT	CASSIFVPGLAGDTQYF
NA	TRBV4-1	NA	TRBJ2-1	TGCGCCAGCAGCCCTCAACCGCGGCAAAGCTCCTACAATGAGCAGTTCTTC	CASSPQPRQSSYNEQFF
NA	TRBV6-6	many	TRBJ2-3	TGTGCCAGCACACCGGGGATACTCACAGATACGCAGTATTTT	CASTPGILTDTQYF